This T cell receptor (beta chain) is from a study of cytomegalovirus exposure and HLA in healthy donors. The germline CDR1 and CDR2 sequences are SGHVS and FQNEAQ. The CDR3 is made up of 14 amino acids. With respect to this clone: Its antigen is unidentified. One end of the junction is discordant with germline, which a read error may explain.

Findings of the study overall: DRB1 had the most TCR associations and HLA-C the fewest, a later analysis found, with rates varying by HLA locus. TCR beta V- and J-gene trimming, according to a later analysis, was linked to a missense DCLRE1C variant. 87-base-pair reads could not separate some V segments, including TRBV6-2 and TRBV6-3. Available immune exposure information was restricted to CMV serostatus only.

The PCR made use of 60 Vbeta and 13 Jbeta primers. Assay: immunoSEQ multiplex PCR; the TCRdb copy retains only in-frame clones and omits some. The sample lists about 130,000 clones; 70% to 80% were seen once. The chain carries TRBV7-8 and TRBJ2-2, with a tentative D call TRBD2 (5 bases). The sample taken for sequencing was PBMCs. The clonotype comes from a middle-aged man in good health and CMV-seropositive. CDR3 in DNA: TGTGCCAGCAGCCCCCCCACGAACACCGGGGAGCTGTCTTTT. Translation gives CASSPPTNTGELSF.